This T cell receptor beta chain was recovered during a study of T cell responses to AZD1222 COVID-19 vaccine. Points from the study as a whole: Most donors were white British and more were female, and clonal diversity was possibly underestimated. Along spike, vaccine-associated CD4 TCRs were found throughout, with dominance at 160-218 and 743-854. Elevations in Spike-specific TCR breadth and depth followed administration of two AZD1222 doses. Repertoire samples came only from after the peak T cell response.

Data came from immunoSEQ multiplex PCR; TCRdb stores just in-frame clones and leaves some out. The table lists under 150,000 clones, roughly 80% of them singletons. Comment on this clone: Its target is unknown.

The germline CDR1 and CDR2 sequences are LNHDA and SQIVND (reference sequence). Unmatched junction bases numbered 5, after V lost 5 bases and J lost 4 bases. The CDR3 extends over 15 amino acids. This specimen consisted of peripheral blood, obtained on day 0 of MenACWY control vaccination. The chain carries TRBV19 and TRBJ1-4; 9 bases map to TRBD1. The receptor was derived from an adult in good health. CDR3 DNA sequence: TGTGCCAGTAGTGCGTGGACAGGGGATAATGAAAAACTGTTTTTT. It translates to CASSAWTGDNEKLFF.